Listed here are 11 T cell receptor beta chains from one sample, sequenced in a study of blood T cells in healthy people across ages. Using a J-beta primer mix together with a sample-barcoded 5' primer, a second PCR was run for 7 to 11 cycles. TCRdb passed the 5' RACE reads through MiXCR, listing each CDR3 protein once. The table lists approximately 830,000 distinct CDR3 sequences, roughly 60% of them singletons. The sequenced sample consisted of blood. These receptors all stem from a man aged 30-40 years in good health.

Written as DNA, the CDR3 is TGTGCCAGCAGTGGACTGACCTATAGCAATCAGCCCCAGCATTTT. Translating gives CASSGLTYSNQPQHF. The chain has TRBV6-2 or TRBV6-3 and TRBJ1-5; D remains unclear. In germline, CDR1 is MNHEY, CDR2 SVGEGT. Trimming pared 5 bases from V and 0 bases from J, leaving 11 bases between. The CDR3 is 15 residues long.

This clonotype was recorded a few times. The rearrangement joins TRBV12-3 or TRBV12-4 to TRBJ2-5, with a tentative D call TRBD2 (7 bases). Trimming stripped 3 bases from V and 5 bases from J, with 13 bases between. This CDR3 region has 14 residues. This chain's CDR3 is CASSFRGASETQYF. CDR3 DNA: TGTGCCAGCAGTTTCCGGGGGGCGTCCGAGACCCAGTACTTC.

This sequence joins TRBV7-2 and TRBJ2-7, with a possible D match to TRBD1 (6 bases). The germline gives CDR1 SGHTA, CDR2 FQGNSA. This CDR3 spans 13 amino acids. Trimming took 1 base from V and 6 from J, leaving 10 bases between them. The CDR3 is CASSLDRGGEQYF. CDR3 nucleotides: TGTGCCAGCAGCTTAGATAGAGGGGGCGAGCAGTACTTC.

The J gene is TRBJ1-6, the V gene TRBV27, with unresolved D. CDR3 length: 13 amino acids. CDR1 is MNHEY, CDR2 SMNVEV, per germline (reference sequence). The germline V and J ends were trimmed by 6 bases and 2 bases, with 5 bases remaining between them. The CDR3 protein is CASRAPYNSPLHF. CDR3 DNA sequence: TGTGCCAGCAGAGCCCCCTATAATTCACCCCTCCACTTT.

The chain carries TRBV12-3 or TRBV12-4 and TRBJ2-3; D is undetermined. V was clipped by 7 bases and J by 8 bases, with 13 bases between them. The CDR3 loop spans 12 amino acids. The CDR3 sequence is CASTPSLGTQYF. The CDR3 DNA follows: TGTGCCAGCACCCCCTCGTTAGGTACGCAGTATTTT.

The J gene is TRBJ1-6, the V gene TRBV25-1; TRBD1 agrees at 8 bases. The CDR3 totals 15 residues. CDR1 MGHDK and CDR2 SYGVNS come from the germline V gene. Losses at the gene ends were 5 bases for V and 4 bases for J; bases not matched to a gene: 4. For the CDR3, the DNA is TGTGCCAGCAGTCAAGGGACAGGATATAATTCACCCCTCCACTTT. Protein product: CASSQGTGYNSPLHF.

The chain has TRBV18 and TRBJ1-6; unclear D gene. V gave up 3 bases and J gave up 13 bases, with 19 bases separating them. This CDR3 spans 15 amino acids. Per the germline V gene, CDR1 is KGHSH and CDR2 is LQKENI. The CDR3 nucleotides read TGTGCCAGCTCACCCGGTGGGCAAGGCCTCTTTCCCCTCCACTTT. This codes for CASSPGGQGLFPLHF.

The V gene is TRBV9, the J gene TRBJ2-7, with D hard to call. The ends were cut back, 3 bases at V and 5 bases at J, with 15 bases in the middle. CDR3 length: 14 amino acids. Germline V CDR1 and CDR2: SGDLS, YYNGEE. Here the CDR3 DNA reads TGTGCCAGCAGCGGTGGACGTCCATTCAACGAGCAGTACTTC. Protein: CASSGGRPFNEQYF.

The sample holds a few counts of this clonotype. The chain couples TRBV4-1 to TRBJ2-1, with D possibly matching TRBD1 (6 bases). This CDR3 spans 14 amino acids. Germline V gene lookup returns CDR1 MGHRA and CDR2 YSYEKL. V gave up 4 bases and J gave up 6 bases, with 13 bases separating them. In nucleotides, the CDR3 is TGCGCCAGCAGCCGAACAGGGTTGGTCAATGAGCAGTTCTTC. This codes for CASSRTGLVNEQFF.

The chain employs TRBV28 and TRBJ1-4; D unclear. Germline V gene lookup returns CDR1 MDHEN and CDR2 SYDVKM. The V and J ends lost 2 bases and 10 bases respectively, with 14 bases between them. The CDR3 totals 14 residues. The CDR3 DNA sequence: TGTGCCAGCAGTTTAGAAGCAATATCGGCAAAACTGTTTTTT. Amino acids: CASSLEAISAKLFF.

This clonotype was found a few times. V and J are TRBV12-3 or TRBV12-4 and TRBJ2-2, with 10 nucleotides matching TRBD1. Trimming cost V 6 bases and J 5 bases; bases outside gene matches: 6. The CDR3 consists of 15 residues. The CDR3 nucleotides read TGTGCCAGCAGATTGACAGGGGGCTTAACCGGGGAGCTGTTTTTT. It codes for CASRLTGGLTGELFF.